The entry that follows covers one TCR beta chain sequence. Some clones are missing from TCRdb's copy, which holds only in-frame ones; the method was immunoSEQ multiplex PCR. The data hold tens of thousands of clones, with 85% to 95% observed a single time. This specimen belongs to a study of T cell changes during pregnancy in multiple sclerosis. The length of the CDR3 is 15 residues. CDR1 is LNHDA and CDR2 is SQIVND in the germline V gene (reference sequence). J was trimmed by 7 bases and V by 5 bases; bases with no gene match: 5. This sequence joins TRBV19 and TRBJ1-6, with 10 bases aligning to TRBD1. The sample in question was peripheral blood, obtained in the third trimester of pregnancy. The receptor was isolated from a female donor in good health, enrolled as a control in a pregnancy study. This CDR3 reads CASSVTGGQNSPLHF. The CDR3 coding sequence is TGTGCCAGTAGTGTGACAGGGGGCCAAAATTCACCCCTCCACTTT. Complete variable domain (other parts from reference TRBV19 and TRBJ1-6): DGGITQSPKYLFRKEGQNVTLSCEQNLNHDAMYWYRQDPGQGLRLIYYSQIVNDFQKGDIAEGYSVSREKKESFPLTVTSAQKNPTAFYLCASSVTGGQNSPLHFGNGTRLTVT.